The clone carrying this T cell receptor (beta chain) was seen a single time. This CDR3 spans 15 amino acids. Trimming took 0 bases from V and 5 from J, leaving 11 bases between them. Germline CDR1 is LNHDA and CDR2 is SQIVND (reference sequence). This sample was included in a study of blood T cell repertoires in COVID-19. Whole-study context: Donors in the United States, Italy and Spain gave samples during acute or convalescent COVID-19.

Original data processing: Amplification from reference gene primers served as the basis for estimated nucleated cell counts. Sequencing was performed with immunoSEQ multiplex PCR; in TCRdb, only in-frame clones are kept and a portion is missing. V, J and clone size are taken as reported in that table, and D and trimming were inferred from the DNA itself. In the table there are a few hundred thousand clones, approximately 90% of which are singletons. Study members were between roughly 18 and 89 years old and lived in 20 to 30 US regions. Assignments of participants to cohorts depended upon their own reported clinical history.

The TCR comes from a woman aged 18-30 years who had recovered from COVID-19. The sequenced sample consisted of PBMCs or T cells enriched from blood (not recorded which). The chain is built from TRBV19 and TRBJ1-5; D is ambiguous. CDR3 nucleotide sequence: TGTGCCAGTAGTATAGATGTAGAGTCTTATCAGCCCCAGCATTTT. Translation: CASSIDVESYQPQHF. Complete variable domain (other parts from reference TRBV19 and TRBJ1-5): DGGITQSPKYLFRKEGQNVTLSCEQNLNHDAMYWYRQDPGQGLRLIYYSQIVNDFQKGDIAEGYSVSREKKESFPLTVTSAQKNPTAFYLCASSIDVESYQPQHFGDGTRLSIL.